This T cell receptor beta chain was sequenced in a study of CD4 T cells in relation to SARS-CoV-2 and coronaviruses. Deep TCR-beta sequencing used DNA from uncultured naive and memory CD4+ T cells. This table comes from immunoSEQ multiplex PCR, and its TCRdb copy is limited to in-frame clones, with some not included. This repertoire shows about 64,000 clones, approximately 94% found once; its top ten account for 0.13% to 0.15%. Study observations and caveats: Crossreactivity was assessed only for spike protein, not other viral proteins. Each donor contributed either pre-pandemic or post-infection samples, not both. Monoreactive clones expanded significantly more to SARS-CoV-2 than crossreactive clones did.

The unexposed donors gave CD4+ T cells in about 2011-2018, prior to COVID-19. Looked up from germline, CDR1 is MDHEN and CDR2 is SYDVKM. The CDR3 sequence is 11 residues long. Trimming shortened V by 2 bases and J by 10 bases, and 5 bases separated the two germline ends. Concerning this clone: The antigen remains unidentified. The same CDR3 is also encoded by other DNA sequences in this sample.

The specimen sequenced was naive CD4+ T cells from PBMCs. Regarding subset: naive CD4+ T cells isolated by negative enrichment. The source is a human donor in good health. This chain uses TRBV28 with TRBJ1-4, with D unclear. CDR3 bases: TGTGCCAGCAGTTTAGGAGGAAAACTGTTTTTT. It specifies CASSLGGKLFF. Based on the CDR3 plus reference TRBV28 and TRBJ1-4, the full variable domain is DVKVTQSSRYLVKRTGEKVFLECVQDMDHENMFWYRQDPGLGLRLIYFSYDVKMKEKGDIPEGYSVSREKKERFSLILESASTNQTSMYLCASSLGGKLFFGSGTQLSVL.